This T cell receptor (beta chain) was sequenced for a study of beta chain features in type 1 diabetes. The V gene's germline CDR1 is SGHRS and CDR2 YFSETQ. V lost 5 bases, J lost 6 bases, and 11 bases lay in between. The CDR3 loop spans 12 amino acids. Expressed TCRB transcripts were sequenced, since all the RNA that had been isolated was reverse transcribed. TCRdb's copy holds only in-frame clones and misses some; the assay was immunoSEQ multiplex PCR. Of around 300,000 clones listed, 8% were seen once; the top ten hold roughly 1%. The sequenced sample was central memory CD4+ T cells from blood. The clonotype comes from a young woman in good health. This rearrangement joins TRBV5-1 to TRBJ1-2; D is undetermined. The CDR3 DNA reads TGCGCCAGCAGACTAATGGGCGATGGCTACACCTTC. Translating gives CASRLMGDGYTF.